This T cell receptor beta chain was documented in a study of blood T cells in healthy people across ages. Looked up from germline, CDR1 is SQVTM and CDR2 is ANQGSEA. With 3 bases removed from V and 4 bases from J, the gap between germline ends came to 14 bases. This CDR3 spans 14 amino acids. A J-beta primer mix and a sample-barcoded 5' primer were used in a second PCR of about 7 to 12 cycles. In TCRdb, the 5' RACE reads were re-called with MiXCR into one record per CDR3 protein. This sample has 710,000 or so distinct CDR3 sequences; about 30% occur once, and the top ten carry 15%. This clonotype has at least ten counts.

This TCR was recovered from a woman of 80 years or more in good health. The chain is built from TRBV29-1 and TRBJ2-3; no reliable D call. The source material was blood. Here the CDR3 reads CSVEELATADTQYF. The CDR3 nucleotides are TGCAGCGTTGAGGAGCTCGCGACCGCAGATACGCAGTATTTT.